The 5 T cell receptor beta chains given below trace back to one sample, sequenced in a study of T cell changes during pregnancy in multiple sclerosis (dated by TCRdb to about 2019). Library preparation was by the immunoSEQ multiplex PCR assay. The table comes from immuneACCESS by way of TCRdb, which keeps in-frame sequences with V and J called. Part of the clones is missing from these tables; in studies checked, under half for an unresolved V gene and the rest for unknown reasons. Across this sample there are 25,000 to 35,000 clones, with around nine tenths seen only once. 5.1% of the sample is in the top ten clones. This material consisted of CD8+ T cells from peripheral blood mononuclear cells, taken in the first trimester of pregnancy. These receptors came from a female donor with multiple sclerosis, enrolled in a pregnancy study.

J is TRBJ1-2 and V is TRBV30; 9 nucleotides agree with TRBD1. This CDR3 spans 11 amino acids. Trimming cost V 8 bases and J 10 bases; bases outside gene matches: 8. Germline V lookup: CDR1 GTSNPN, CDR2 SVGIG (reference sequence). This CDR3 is CAQEQGADYTF. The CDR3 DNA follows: TGTGCCCAAGAACAGGGGGCTGACTACACCTTC.

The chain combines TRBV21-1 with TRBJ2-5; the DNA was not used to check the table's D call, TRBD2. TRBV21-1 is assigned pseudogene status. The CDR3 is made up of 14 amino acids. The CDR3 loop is CASSNPGSQETQYF. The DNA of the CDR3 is TGTGCCAGCAGCAATCCGGGGTCCCAAGAGACCCAGTACTTC.

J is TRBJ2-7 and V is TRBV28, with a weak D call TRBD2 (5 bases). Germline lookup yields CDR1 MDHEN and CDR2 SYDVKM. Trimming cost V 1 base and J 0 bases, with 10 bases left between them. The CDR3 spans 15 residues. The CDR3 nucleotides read TGTGCCAGCAGTTTATTAGCGTGGAGCTCCTACGAGCAGTACTTC. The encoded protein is CASSLLAWSSYEQYF. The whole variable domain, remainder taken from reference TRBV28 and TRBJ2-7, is DVKVTQSSRYLVKRTGEKVFLECVQDMDHENMFWYRQDPGLGLRLIYFSYDVKMKEKGDIPEGYSVSREKKERFSLILESASTNQTSMYLCASSLLAWSSYEQYFGPGTRLTVT.

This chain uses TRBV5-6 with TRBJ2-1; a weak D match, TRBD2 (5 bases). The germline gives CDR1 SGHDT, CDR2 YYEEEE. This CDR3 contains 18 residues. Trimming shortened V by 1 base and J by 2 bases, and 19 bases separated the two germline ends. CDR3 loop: CASSLLRLAVTTYNEQFF. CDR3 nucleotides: TGTGCCAGCAGCTTGCTCAGGCTAGCAGTCACAACCTACAATGAGCAGTTCTTC.

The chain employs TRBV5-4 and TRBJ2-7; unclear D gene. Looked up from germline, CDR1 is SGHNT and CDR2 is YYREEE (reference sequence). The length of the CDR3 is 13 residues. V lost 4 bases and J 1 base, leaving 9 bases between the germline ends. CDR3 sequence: CASSPFGSYEQYF. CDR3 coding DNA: TGTGCCAGCAGCCCCTTCGGTTCCTACGAGCAGTACTTC.